A selection of T cell receptor beta chains follows, all from one sample in a study of shared clonotypes between healthy human individuals. Some clones are missing from TCRdb's copy, which holds only in-frame ones; the method was immunoSEQ multiplex PCR. This sample has about 490,000 clones, with over 70% found just once. Sequenced sample: PBMCs. These receptors were taken from a woman aged 40 to 50 in good health. Some clones in this sample may be carry-over from other donors' samples. The CDR3 runs from the conserved cysteine through the conserved F or W. The D gene is left open where the match is weak. Clone sizes are given selectively: once, few, many, or a class where the clone is expanded.

TRBV9	.	.	TRBJ2-1	CASSVSLPSSYNEQFF	TGTGCCAGCAGCGTAAGCCTCCCAAGCTCCTACAATGAGCAGTTCTTC
TRBV2	.	.	TRBJ1-2	CASSEVTVGRGGYTF	TGTGCCAGCAGTGAAGTCACCGTGGGGCGCGGTGGCTACACCTTC
TRBV2	.	.	TRBJ2-3	CASLWATSTDTQYF	TGTGCCAGCTTATGGGCGACTAGCACAGATACGCAGTATTTT
TRBV7-9	.	.	TRBJ1-1	CASSLSRLNTEAFF	TGTGCCAGCAGCTTGAGCAGATTGAACACTGAAGCTTTCTTT
TRBV19	.	.	TRBJ1-4	CASSMEIATNEKLFF	TGTGCCAGTAGTATGGAGATTGCAACTAATGAAAAACTGTTTTTT
TRBV11-2	.	.	TRBJ2-1	CASSSIPGSPHREQFF	TGTGCCAGCAGCTCCATCCCCGGGAGTCCCCACAGAGAGCAGTTCTTC
TRBV6-6	TRBD1	.	TRBJ2-7	CASSYSRPGQGHEQYF	TGTGCCAGCAGTTACTCGAGACCGGGACAGGGTCACGAGCAGTACTTC
TRBV7-2	.	few	TRBJ2-2	CASSLDWGIGELFF	TGTGCCAGCAGCTTAGATTGGGGGATCGGGGAGCTGTTTTTT
TRBV5-1	.	.	TRBJ1-5	CASSLESPNQPQHF	TGCGCCAGCAGCTTGGAGTCCCCAAATCAGCCCCAGCATTTT
TRBV30	.	.	TRBJ2-2	CAWSVYEGVRTGELFF	TGTGCCTGGAGTGTATACGAAGGAGTTCGCACCGGGGAGCTGTTTTTT
TRBV5-4	.	.	TRBJ2-1	CASSSGLTNYEQFF	TGTGCCAGCAGCTCCGGACTGACTAACTATGAGCAGTTCTTC
TRBV19	TRBD1	.	TRBJ1-3	CASYPGGAPGNTIYF	TGTGCCAGTTACCCAGGGGGGGCTCCTGGAAACACCATATATTTT
TRBV11-1	.	.	TRBJ2-7	CASSFGGSYEQYF	TGTGCCAGCAGCTTTGGTGGGAGTTACGAGCAGTACTTC
TRBV19	TRBD1	.	TRBJ1-4	CASSPPGTGDTTNEKLFF	TGTGCCAGTAGTCCCCCCGGGACAGGGGACACAACTAATGAAAAACTGTTTTTT
TRBV4-1	.	many	TRBJ2-1	CASSQDVRVRPYNEQFF	TGCGCCAGCAGCCAAGATGTGCGGGTGAGGCCTTACAATGAGCAGTTCTTC
TRBV11-2	.	.	TRBJ2-1	CASSLHGGGAVPYNEQFF	TGTGCCAGCAGCTTACATGGAGGAGGGGCAGTTCCCTACAATGAGCAGTTCTTC
TRBV6-5	.	once	TRBJ1-5	CASSYSPGGNQPQHF	TGTGCCAGCAGTTACTCGCCTGGGGGAAATCAGCCCCAGCATTTT
TRBV5-1	.	.	TRBJ2-7	CASSRTTYEQYF	TGCGCCAGCAGCCGTACCACCTACGAGCAGTACTTC
TRBV6-5	TRBD1	.	TRBJ1-1	CASSYQTTGGTEAFF	TGTGCCAGCAGTTACCAGACAACAGGGGGCACTGAAGCTTTCTTT
TRBV27	.	.	TRBJ2-5	CARAHGETQYF	TGTGCCAGGGCCCACGGCGAGACCCAGTACTTC
TRBV11-2	.	.	TRBJ1-6	CASSTVYNSPLHF	TGTGCCAGCAGCACAGTCTATAATTCACCCCTCCACTTT
TRBV6-1	TRBD2	once	TRBJ2-7	CASSGLAGGATDEQYF	TGTGCCAGCAGTGGACTAGCGGGAGGTGCAACCGACGAGCAGTACTTC
TRBV10-3	.	.	TRBJ1-4	CAIRDVGLEKLFF	TGTGCCATCAGGGACGTAGGACTTGAAAAACTGTTTTTT
TRBV19	TRBD1	.	TRBJ2-7	CASSGQGYEQYF	TGTGCCAGTAGTGGACAGGGGTACGAGCAGTACTTC
TRBV7-2	TRBD1	.	TRBJ1-6	CASSLGLGRGLYNSPLHF	TGTGCCAGCAGCTTAGGGTTGGGCAGGGGGTTATATAATTCACCCCTACACTTT
TRBV28	TRBD2	.	TRBJ2-6	CATGQVAGAGANVLTF	TGTGCCACCGGCCAAGTTGCGGGAGCTGGGGCCAACGTCCTGACTTTC
TRBV15	TRBD2	.	TRBJ2-7	CATSRESSGNYEQYF	TGTGCCACCAGCAGAGAGTCTAGCGGAAACTACGAGCAGTACTTC
TRBV4-2	TRBD1	.	TRBJ2-7	CASSLRQGGYEQYF	TGTGCCAGCAGCCTCCGACAGGGCGGCTACGAGCAGTACTTC
TRBV5-5	TRBD1	.	TRBJ2-7	CASSPGTGGWEQYF	TGTGCCAGCAGCCCCGGGACAGGGGGCTGGGAGCAGTACTTC
TRBV27	TRBD2	.	TRBJ2-7	CASDPGLAGVREQYF	TGTGCCAGCGATCCCGGACTAGCGGGAGTTCGCGAGCAGTACTTC
TRBV28	.	.	TRBJ2-7	CASSFGLYEQYF	TGTGCCAGCAGTTTTGGTCTTTACGAGCAGTACTTC
TRBV5-4	TRBD1	.	TRBJ2-7	CASSWDRGEDEQYF	TGTGCCAGCAGCTGGGACAGGGGGGAAGACGAGCAGTACTTC
TRBV18	TRBD1	.	TRBJ2-1	CASSPRQGDEQFF	TGTGCCAGCTCACCACGACAGGGCGATGAGCAGTTCTTC
TRBV7-9	TRBD2	many	TRBJ2-3	CASSSGLGMMADTQYF	TGTGCCAGCAGCTCTGGACTAGGTATGATGGCGGATACGCAGTATTTT
TRBV6-6	TRBD1	.	TRBJ2-7	CASSHPGTADYEQYF	TGTGCCAGCAGTCACCCCGGGACAGCGGACTACGAGCAGTACTTC
TRBV6-6	.	.	TRBJ1-5	CASRGGAPAYQPQHF	TGTGCCAGCAGGGGGGGGGCACCTGCTTATCAGCCCCAGCATTTT
TRBV9	.	.	TRBJ1-1	CASSTLGNTEAFF	TGTGCCAGCAGCACGCTGGGAAACACTGAAGCTTTCTTT
TRBV6-4	.	.	TRBJ2-6	CASSEISGANVLTF	TGTGCCAGCAGTGAGATTTCTGGGGCCAACGTCCTGACTTTC